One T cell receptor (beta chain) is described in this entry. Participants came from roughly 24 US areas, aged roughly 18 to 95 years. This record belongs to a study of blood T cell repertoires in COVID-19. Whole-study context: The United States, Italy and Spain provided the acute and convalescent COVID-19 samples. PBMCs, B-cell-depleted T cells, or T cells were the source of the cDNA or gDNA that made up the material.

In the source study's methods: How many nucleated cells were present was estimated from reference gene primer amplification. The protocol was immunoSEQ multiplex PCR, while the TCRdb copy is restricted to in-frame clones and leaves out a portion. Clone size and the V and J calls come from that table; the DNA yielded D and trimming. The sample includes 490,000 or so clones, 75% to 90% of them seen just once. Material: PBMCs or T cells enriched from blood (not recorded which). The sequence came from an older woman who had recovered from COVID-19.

CDR3 sequence: CASSLGLAGGYDTQYF. CDR3 bases: TGTGCCAGCAGCTTGGGGCTAGCGGGGGGGTATGATACGCAGTATTTT. This rearrangement joins TRBV7-2 to TRBJ2-3, with 12 positions matching TRBD2. The germline V gene encodes CDR1 SGHTA and CDR2 FQGNSA. Trimming took 3 bases from V and 6 from J; bases not matched to a gene: 7. This CDR3 comprises 16 residues.